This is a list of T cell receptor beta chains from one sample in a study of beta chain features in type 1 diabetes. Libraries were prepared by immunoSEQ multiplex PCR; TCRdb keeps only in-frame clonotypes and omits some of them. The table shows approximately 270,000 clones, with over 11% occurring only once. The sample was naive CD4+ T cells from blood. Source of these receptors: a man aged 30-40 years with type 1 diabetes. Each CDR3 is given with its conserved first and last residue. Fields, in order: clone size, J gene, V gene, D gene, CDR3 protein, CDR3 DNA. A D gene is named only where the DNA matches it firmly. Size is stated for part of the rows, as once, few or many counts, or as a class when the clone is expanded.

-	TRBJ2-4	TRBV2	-	CASKKRVAKNIQYF	TGTGCCAGCAAAAAACGGGTAGCCAAAAACATTCAGTACTTC
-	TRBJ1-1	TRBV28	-	CASSLGGLEAFF	TGTGCCAGCAGCTTAGGGGGACTGGAAGCTTTCTTT
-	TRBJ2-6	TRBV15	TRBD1	CATSREGPGGFSGANVLTF	TGTGCCACCAGCAGAGAAGGGCCAGGGGGCTTTTCTGGGGCCAACGTCCTGACTTTC
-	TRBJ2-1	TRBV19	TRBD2	CASSIRLAGEAGALNEQFF	TGTGCCAGTAGTATACGACTAGCGGGAGAGGCGGGTGCACTGAATGAGCAGTTCTTC
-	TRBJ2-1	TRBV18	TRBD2	CASSPTSGLNNEQFF	TGTGCCAGCTCCCCGACTAGCGGGCTCAACAATGAGCAGTTCTTC
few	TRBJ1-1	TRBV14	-	CASSRQGGRLVSTEAFF	TGTGCCAGCAGCCGGCAGGGTGGCAGACTGGTCAGCACTGAAGCTTTCTTT
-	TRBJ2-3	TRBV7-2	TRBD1	CASSLLTGADTQYF	TGTGCCAGCAGCCTCCTGACAGGGGCAGATACGCAGTATTTT
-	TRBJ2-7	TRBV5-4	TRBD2	CASSPGLAGGRDYEQYF	TGTGCCAGCAGCCCGGGACTAGCGGGAGGGCGGGACTACGAGCAGTACTTC
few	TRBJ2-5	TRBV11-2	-	CASSLVQGVQETQYF	TGTGCCAGCAGCTTAGTACAGGGAGTACAAGAGACCCAGTACTTC
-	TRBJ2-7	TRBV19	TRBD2	CASRFLAGGEEQYF	TGTGCCAGTAGATTCCTAGCGGGAGGTGAAGAGCAGTACTTC
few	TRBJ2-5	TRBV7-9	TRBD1	CASSTQGGLETQYF	TGTGCCAGCAGCACCCAAGGGGGCCTGGAGACCCAGTACTTC
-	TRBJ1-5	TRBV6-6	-	CASSPSGSNQPQHF	TGTGCCAGCAGTCCCTCGGGGAGCAATCAGCCCCAGCATTTT
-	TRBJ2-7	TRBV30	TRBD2	CAWSVAGAEQYF	TGTGCCTGGAGTGTAGCGGGGGCCGAGCAGTACTTC
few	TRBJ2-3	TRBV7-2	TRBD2	CASSLQRGRADTQYF	TGTGCCAGCAGCTTACAGCGGGGGAGGGCAGATACGCAGTATTTT
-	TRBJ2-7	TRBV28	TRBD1	CASRQGSDEQYF	TGTGCCAGCCGACAGGGCTCGGACGAGCAGTACTTC
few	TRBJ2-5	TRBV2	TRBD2	CASRGLAGVLETQYF	TGTGCCAGCAGGGGACTAGCGGGAGTTCTGGAGACCCAGTACTTC
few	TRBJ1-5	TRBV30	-	CAWTVRGGQPQHF	TGTGCCTGGACCGTCCGAGGGGGTCAGCCCCAGCATTTT
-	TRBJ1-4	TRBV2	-	CASSEQSNEKLFF	TGTGCCAGCAGTGAGCAGTCTAATGAAAAACTGTTTTTT
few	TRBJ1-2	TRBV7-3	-	CASSLKSAGDGYTF	TGTGCCAGCAGCTTAAAATCGGCAGGGGATGGCTACACCTTC
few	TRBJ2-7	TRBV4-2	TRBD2	CASSPQGSGEYEQYF	TGTGCCAGCAGCCCCCAGGGTAGCGGGGAGTACGAGCAGTACTTC
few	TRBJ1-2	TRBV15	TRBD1	CATSIDRGHYGYTF	TGTGCCACCAGCATAGACAGGGGCCACTATGGCTACACCTTC
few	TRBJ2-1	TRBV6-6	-	CASSYGGPSYNEQFF	TGTGCCAGCAGTTATGGCGGCCCCTCCTACAATGAGCAGTTCTTC
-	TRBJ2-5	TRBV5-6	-	CASSFRETQYF	TGTGCCAGCAGCTTCAGGGAGACCCAGTACTTC
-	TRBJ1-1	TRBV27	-	CASSLSRATPSAFF	TGTGCCAGCAGTTTATCGCGGGCTACTCCTTCTGCTTTCTTT
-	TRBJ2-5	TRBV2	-	CASSESETQYF	TGTGCCAGCAGTGAAAGCGAGACCCAGTACTTC
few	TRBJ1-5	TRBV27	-	CASSQGQPGEPQHF	TGTGCCAGCAGTCAAGGACAGCCCGGCGAGCCCCAGCATTTT
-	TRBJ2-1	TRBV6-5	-	CASRSPGGNNEQFF	TGTGCCAGCAGGTCCCCGGGTGGCAACAATGAGCAGTTCTTC
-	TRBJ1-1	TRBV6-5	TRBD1	CASSYTTGGRTEAFF	TGTGCCAGCAGTTACACGACAGGGGGCAGGACTGAAGCTTTCTTT
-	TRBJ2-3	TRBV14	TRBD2	CASSILSGTATDTQYF	TGTGCCAGCAGCATCCTTAGCGGGACGGCCACAGATACGCAGTATTTT
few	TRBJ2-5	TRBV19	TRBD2	CASSYGGRAFFETQYF	TGTGCCAGTAGTTACGGCGGGAGGGCCTTTTTCGAGACCCAGTACTTC
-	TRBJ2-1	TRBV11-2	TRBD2	CASSPGGYEQFF	TGTGCCAGCAGCCCGGGGGGGTATGAGCAGTTCTTC
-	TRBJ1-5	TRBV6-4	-	CASSELVGQPQHF	TGTGCCAGCAGTGAGCTGGTCGGTCAGCCCCAGCATTTT
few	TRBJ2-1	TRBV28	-	CASSTVQAYNEQFF	TGTGCCAGCAGTACGGTTCAGGCTTACAATGAGCAGTTCTTC
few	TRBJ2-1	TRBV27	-	CASSTYRERREQFF	TGTGCCAGCAGTACCTACCGGGAACGTAGGGAGCAGTTCTTC
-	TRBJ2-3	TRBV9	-	CASSVDPSLVDTQYF	TGTGCCAGCAGCGTAGATCCCTCACTAGTGGATACGCAGTATTTT
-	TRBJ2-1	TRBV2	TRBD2	CASSGTSGNEQFF	TGTGCCAGCTCCGGGACTAGCGGCAATGAGCAGTTCTTC
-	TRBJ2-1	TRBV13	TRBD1	CASSWMTGRNEQFF	TGTGCCAGCAGCTGGATGACAGGGCGAAATGAGCAGTTCTTC
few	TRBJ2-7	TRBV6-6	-	CASSYQGRPYYEQYF	TGTGCCAGCAGTTACCAGGGGCGCCCATATTACGAGCAGTACTTC
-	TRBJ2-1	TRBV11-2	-	CASSLERTPSYNEQFF	TGTGCCAGCAGCTTAGAGAGGACTCCATCCTACAATGAGCAGTTCTTC
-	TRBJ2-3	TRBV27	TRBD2	CASSLTSSDTQYF	TGTGCCAGCAGTCTGACTAGCTCAGATACGCAGTATTTT
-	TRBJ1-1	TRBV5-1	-	CASSLDLQGPGTEAFF	TGCGCCAGCAGCTTGGATTTACAGGGCCCTGGAACTGAAGCTTTCTTT
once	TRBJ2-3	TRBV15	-	CATSRGPSGGTDTQYF	TGTGCCACCAGCAGAGGACCCAGCGGTGGCACAGATACGCAGTATTTT
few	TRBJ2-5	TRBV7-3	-	CASSPDNQETQYF	TGTGCCAGCAGCCCGGACAACCAAGAGACCCAGTACTTC
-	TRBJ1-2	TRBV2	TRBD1	CASSEGFGQGGYGYTF	TGTGCCAGCAGTGAAGGCTTCGGACAGGGAGGATATGGCTACACCTTC
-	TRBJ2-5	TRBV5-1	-	CASSLWTVQETQYF	TGCGCCAGCAGCCTGTGGACAGTCCAAGAGACCCAGTACTTC
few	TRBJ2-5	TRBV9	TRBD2	CASSASGGETQYF	TGTGCCAGCAGCGCCTCCGGGGGGGAGACCCAGTACTTC
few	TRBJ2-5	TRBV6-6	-	CASTYSTVQTQYF	TGTGCCAGCACCTACTCGACAGTCCAAACCCAGTACTTC
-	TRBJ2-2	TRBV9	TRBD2	CASSSGLAGGTGELFF	TGTGCCAGCAGCTCCGGACTAGCGGGGGGCACCGGGGAGCTGTTTTTT
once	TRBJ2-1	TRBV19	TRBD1	CASSDGTAVYNEQFF	TGTGCCAGTAGTGACGGGACAGCCGTCTACAATGAGCAGTTCTTC
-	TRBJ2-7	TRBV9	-	CASSVDLLTYEQYF	TGTGCCAGCAGCGTAGACCTCCTAACCTACGAGCAGTACTTC
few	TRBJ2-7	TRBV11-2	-	CASSFIQGGHEQYF	TGTGCCAGCAGCTTCATCCAGGGTGGCCACGAGCAGTACTTC
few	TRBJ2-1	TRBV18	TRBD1	CASSLTPGQGEKDEQFF	TGTGCCAGCTCACTTACCCCGGGACAGGGGGAGAAAGATGAGCAGTTCTTC
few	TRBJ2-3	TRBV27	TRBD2	CASTTAGPGLAGDSYGTDTQYF	TGTGCCAGCACAACTGCGGGGCCGGGACTAGCGGGAGATAGTTACGGCACAGATACGCAGTATTTT
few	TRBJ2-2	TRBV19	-	CASSPPIAGELFF	TGTGCCAGTAGTCCACCTATAGCCGGGGAGCTGTTTTTT
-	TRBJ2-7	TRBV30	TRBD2	CAWRIAGGPIGLEQYF	TGTGCCTGGAGAATAGCGGGAGGGCCTATCGGTCTCGAGCAGTACTTC
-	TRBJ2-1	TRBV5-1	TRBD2	CASSLGWVAGNVNEQFF	TGCGCCAGCAGCTTGGGATGGGTAGCGGGGAATGTCAATGAGCAGTTCTTC
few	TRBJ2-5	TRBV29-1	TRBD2	CSVVPSGQETQYF	TGCAGCGTTGTCCCTAGCGGACAAGAGACCCAGTACTTC
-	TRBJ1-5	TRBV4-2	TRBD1	CASSQDRRDQPQHF	TGTGCCAGCAGCCAGGACAGGAGGGATCAGCCCCAGCATTTT
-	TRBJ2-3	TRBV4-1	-	CASSQDRPRDTQYF	TGCGCCAGCAGCCAAGATCGTCCCCGAGATACGCAGTATTTT